The T cell receptor (beta chain) described here comes from a study of CD4+ T cells in melanoma. Measured with immunoSEQ multiplex PCR; TCRdb has only the in-frame clones, and not every one. The table lists thousands of clones, around two thirds of them singletons. The CDR3 contains 15 residues. Trimming removed 5 bases from V and 4 bases from J, with 15 bases in between. Germline CDR1 and CDR2: MNHEY and SVGEGT. This clone turned up a few times. The target antigen is unknown. Study-wide findings and caveats: CD8+ T cell, macrophage and B cell function reportedly correlated with neoantigen-specific CD4+ T cells. Reportedly, melanoma neoantigen-specific CD4+ T cells showed varied differentiation states.

The sequencing sample was made of cells from a culture (not recorded whether cultured in vitro). The clonotype comes from a human donor with melanoma. V usage is TRBV6-2 or TRBV6-3 and J usage is TRBJ2-1; possible D gene TRBD2, 6 bases. CDR3 sequence (DNA): TGTGCCAGCAGTAGGCCCCTCGGGGGATACAATGAGCAGTTCTTC. Its protein product is CASSRPLGGYNEQFF.